The 9 T cell receptor beta chains below all came from one sample that was sequenced in a study of beta chain features in type 1 diabetes. Findings and limits, study-wide: All four CD4+ subsets of Type 1 diabetes patients contained TCRB CDR3s that were moderately but significantly shorter.

Investigators reverse transcribed all isolated RNA, so they sequenced expressed TCRB transcripts. TCRdb's copy holds only in-frame clones and misses some; the assay was immunoSEQ multiplex PCR. The sample lists some 700,000 clones, 13% occurring once. Their recognized antigens are unknown. The sample comprised naive CD4+ T cells from blood. The receptors were sampled from a man in his late teens or twenties with type 1 diabetes.

This clone was picked up a small number of times. The chain joins TRBV7-2 to TRBJ1-2; no reliable D call. Looked up from germline, CDR1 is SGHTA and CDR2 is FQGNSA. The CDR3 has 15 amino acids. Trimming pared 2 bases from V and 0 bases from J, leaving 10 bases between. CDR3: CASSLHLGTNYGYTF. In nucleotides, the CDR3 is TGTGCCAGCAGCTTACATCTTGGAACTAACTATGGCTACACCTTC.

The rearrangement uses TRBV11-3 and TRBJ2-1; possibly TRBD1 for D (6 bases). Germline loops: CDR1 SGHNT, CDR2 YENEEA. With 3 bases removed from V and 4 bases from J, the gap between germline ends came to 13 bases. The CDR3 is 15 residues long. DNA for the CDR3: TGTGCCAGCAGCTTTCGGACAGCCACATACAATGAGCAGTTCTTC. This codes for CASSFRTATYNEQFF.

The V and J genes are TRBV5-4 and TRBJ2-2; tentatively, D is TRBD1 (6 bases). This CDR3 is 16 amino acids long. V lost 3 bases to trimming and J lost 1 base, with 13 bases between them. Germline CDR1 reads SGHNT; CDR2 reads YYREEE (reference sequence). CDR3 loop: CASSSSDRLNTGELFF. The CDR3 DNA follows: TGTGCCAGCAGCTCGTCGGACAGATTGAACACCGGGGAGCTGTTTTTT.

The chain uses TRBV9 and TRBJ2-2; 8 bases fit TRBD2. This CDR3 spans 15 amino acids. Per the germline V gene, CDR1 is SGDLS and CDR2 is YYNGEE. J was trimmed by 7 bases and V by 5 bases; bases with no gene match: 10. CDR3 in DNA: TGTGCCAGCAGAAGCGGGGGCCCGGACCTCGGGGAGCTGTTTTTT. Amino acids: CASRSGGPDLGELFF.

This clone was counted ten times or more. The chain couples TRBV14 to TRBJ2-6; a weak D match, TRBD1 (5 bases). With 0 bases removed from V and 8 bases from J, the gap between germline ends came to 11 bases. The germline V gene encodes CDR1 SGHDN and CDR2 FVKESK. This CDR3 has 15 amino acids. In DNA form, the CDR3 reads TGTGCCAGCAGCCAAGATCGGGCAGGGACCAACGTCCTGACTTTC. This encodes CASSQDRAGTNVLTF. Supplemented by reference TRBV14 and TRBJ2-6, the full variable domain reads EAGVTQFPSHSVIEKGQTVTLRCDPISGHDNLYWYRRVMGKEIKFLLHFVKESKQDESGMPNNRFLAERTGGTYSTLKVQPAELEDSGVYFCASSQDRAGTNVLTFGAGSRLTVL.

This clone was seen a handful of times. The V gene is TRBV28, the J gene TRBJ2-5; 9 positions agree with TRBD1. The germline gives CDR1 MDHEN, CDR2 SYDVKM. V was clipped by 5 bases and J by 3 bases; unmatched bases: 10. This CDR3 has 16 amino acids. CDR3 nucleotide sequence: TGTGCCAGCAGTGCAGGGACAGGGTACGGGGAAGAGACCCAGTACTTC. It codes for CASSAGTGYGEETQYF.

This clone showed up just a few times. V gene TRBV7-2 combines with J gene TRBJ2-2; 7 positions match TRBD1. The V gene end was trimmed by 4 bases and the J gene end by 0 bases; junction bases not matched to a gene: 2. This CDR3 is built from 15 residues. Germline V gene data show CDR1 as SGHTA and CDR2 as FQGNSA. The CDR3 DNA is TGTGCCAGCAGCTGGGGGACAGCGAACACCGGGGAGCTGTTTTTT. Translated, it gives CASSWGTANTGELFF.

This clone has only a few counts. The chain links TRBV7-2 to TRBJ1-1; D might be TRBD1 (5 bases). This CDR3 has 15 residues. Germline V CDR1 and CDR2: SGHTA, FQGNSA. The V end was cut by 5 bases, the J end by 5 bases, with 18 bases between. The CDR3 protein is CASSPGGPRVTEAFF. The CDR3 DNA reads TGTGCCAGCAGCCCGGGGGGACCCCGAGTAACTGAAGCTTTCTTT.

The chain couples TRBV30 to TRBJ1-4; no reliable D call. The CDR3 runs 12 residues. CDR1 and CDR2 from the germline V gene are GTSNPN and SVGIG (reference sequence). Trimming cost V 5 bases and J 6 bases, with 10 bases left between them. CDR3 loop: CAWSRGDEKLFF. CDR3 nucleotides: TGTGCCTGGTCCCGGGGTGATGAAAAACTGTTTTTT.